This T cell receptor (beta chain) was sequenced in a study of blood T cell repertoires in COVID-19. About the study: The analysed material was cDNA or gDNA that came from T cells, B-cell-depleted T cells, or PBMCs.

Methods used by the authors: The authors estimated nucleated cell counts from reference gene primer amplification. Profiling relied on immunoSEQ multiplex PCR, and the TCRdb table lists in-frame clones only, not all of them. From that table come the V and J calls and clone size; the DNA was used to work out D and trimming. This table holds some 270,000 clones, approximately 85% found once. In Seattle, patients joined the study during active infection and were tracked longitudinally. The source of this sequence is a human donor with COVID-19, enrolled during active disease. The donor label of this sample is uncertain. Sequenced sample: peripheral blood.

The CDR3 sequence is CASSKTSLSGANVLTF. The CDR3 DNA is TGTGCCAGCAGCAAGACTAGCCTCTCTGGGGCCAACGTCCTGACTTTC. The V and J genes are TRBV9 and TRBJ2-6, with 7 bases that match TRBD2. Germline CDR1 reads SGDLS; CDR2 reads YYNGEE. The junction had 4 bases not matched to a gene; V was cut back by 4 bases and J by 0 bases. The CDR3 has 16 amino acids.